The rows below give T cell receptor beta chains drawn from one sample of a study of cytomegalovirus exposure and HLA in healthy donors. Using immunoSEQ multiplex PCR, the repertoire was profiled, and TCRdb retains in-frame clones only, with some absent. Here the sample spans some 70,000 clones, about 78% being singletons. Material: PBMCs. These receptors were taken from a man between 18 and 35 years old in good health and CMV-seronegative. Both conserved end residues are part of each CDR3. The D gene is left open where the match is weak. Clone size, where shown, is once, few, many, or a class for clones that have expanded.

. | . | TRBJ2-1 | TRBV20-1 | CSARTSYEQFF | TGCAGTGCTAGAACTTCATATGAGCAGTTCTTC
. | . | TRBJ2-5 | TRBV19 | CASSPGSQETQYF | TGTGCCAGTAGTCCGGGATCCCAAGAGACCCAGTACTTC
. | . | TRBJ1-1 | TRBV2 | CASSDEGDTEAFF | TGTGCCAGCAGTGATGAGGGGGACACTGAAGCTTTCTTT
TRBD1 | . | TRBJ2-1 | TRBV11-3 | CASSFRRGPYNEQFF | TGTGCCAGCAGCTTCCGAAGGGGGCCCTACAATGAGCAGTTCTTC
TRBD1 | . | TRBJ2-7 | TRBV6-1 | CASSKGTVGYEQYF | TGTGCCAGCAGTAAAGGGACAGTTGGCTACGAGCAGTACTTC
TRBD1 | once | TRBJ1-6 | TRBV18 | CASSPGTAYNSPLHF | TGTGCCAGCTCACCAGGGACAGCTTATAATTCACCCCTCCACTTT
. | . | TRBJ1-4 | TRBV18 | CASSPEHLPQGREKLFF | TGTGCCAGCTCACCTGAACATCTCCCTCAGGGGAGAGAAAAACTGTTTTTT
. | . | TRBJ1-4 | TRBV4-1 | CASSQEAGRGEKLFF | TGCGCCAGCAGCCAAGAGGCAGGGAGGGGTGAAAAACTGTTTTTT
TRBD1 | once | TRBJ1-2 | TRBV27 | CASSAGQGAYGYTF | TGTGCCAGCAGTGCGGGACAGGGGGCCTATGGCTACACCTTC
TRBD1 | . | TRBJ1-6 | TRBV19 | CASSIGTGTLSPLHF | TGTGCCAGTAGTATCGGGACAGGTACCCTTTCGCCCCTCCACTTT
TRBD1 | . | TRBJ2-3 | TRBV10-1 | CASSPSGQGPDTQYF | TGCGCCAGCAGCCCCTCGGGACAGGGTCCAGATACGCAGTATTTT
. | . | TRBJ2-1 | TRBV27 | CASSLSPPGVEQFF | TGTGCCAGCAGTTTATCGCCCCCCGGTGTTGAGCAGTTCTTC
TRBD1 | . | TRBJ2-5 | TRBV7-3 | CASSWGQGIQETQYF | TGTGCCAGCAGCTGGGGACAGGGAATACAAGAGACCCAGTACTTC
TRBD1 | . | TRBJ2-5 | TRBV28 | CASSLFGQGQETQYF | TGTGCCAGCAGTTTATTTGGACAGGGACAAGAGACCCAGTACTTC
. | few | TRBJ2-2 | TRBV7-6 | CASSFQSNTGELFF | TGTGCCAGCAGCTTTCAGTCGAACACCGGGGAGCTGTTTTTT
TRBD1 | . | TRBJ2-7 | TRBV5-1 | CASSLSGTAYEQYF | TGCGCCAGCAGCTTGTCGGGGACAGCGTACGAGCAGTACTTC
TRBD2 | . | TRBJ2-7 | TRBV28 | CASTHRLAGGAYEQYF | TGTGCCAGCACCCACAGACTAGCGGGGGGGGCCTACGAGCAGTACTTC
. | . | TRBJ2-7 | TRBV7-2 | CASSSRVGAYEQYF | TGTGCCAGCAGCTCCCGGGTGGGGGCTTACGAGCAGTACTTC
. | . | TRBJ2-7 | TRBV5-1 | CASSLYLGGEQYF | TGCGCCAGCAGCTTGTACCTAGGCGGCGAGCAGTACTTC
. | . | TRBJ1-5 | TRBV7-6 | CASSREVGAQPQHF | TGTGCCAGCAGCCGGGAGGTAGGGGCCCAGCCCCAGCATTTT
TRBD1 | once | TRBJ1-4 | TRBV4-2 | CASSQERQGDEKLFF | TGTGCCAGCAGCCAAGAGCGACAGGGGGATGAAAAACTGTTTTTT
TRBD2 | medium-sized | TRBJ2-2 | TRBV5-6 | CASRTSGDTGELFF | TGTGCCAGCCGGACTAGCGGGGACACCGGGGAGCTGTTTTTT
. | . | TRBJ2-7 | TRBV9 | CASSVSLEDSEQYF | TGTGCCAGCAGCGTATCCTTAGAGGACAGCGAGCAGTACTTC
. | . | TRBJ2-2 | TRBV6-5 | CASSYRPTRGTGELFF | TGTGCCAGCAGTTACCGCCCGACTAGAGGCACCGGGGAGCTGTTTTTT
TRBD1 | . | TRBJ2-1 | TRBV5-1 | CASTIQGIDYNEQFF | TGCGCCAGCACTATACAGGGGATAGACTACAATGAGCAGTTCTTC
. | . | TRBJ1-2 | TRBV5-1 | CASSLDSAGNYGYTF | TGCGCCAGCAGCTTGGATTCGGCAGGGAACTATGGCTACACCTTC
. | . | TRBJ1-5 | TRBV21-1 | CASSKTGTGGPGAEQPQHF | TGTGCCAGCAGCAAAACCGGGACAGGGGGTCCCGGCGCGGAACAGCCCCAGCATTTT
TRBD1 | . | TRBJ1-4 | TRBV4-3 | CASSQGFTGEEEKLFF | TGCGCCAGCAGCCAAGGATTCACAGGGGAGGAGGAAAAACTGTTTTTT
TRBD1 | once | TRBJ1-5 | TRBV18 | CASSPSTGFRDQPQHF | TGTGCCAGCTCACCATCGACAGGGTTTCGTGATCAGCCCCAGCATTTT
. | . | TRBJ1-1 | TRBV30 | CAWSVQQQNTEAFF | TGTGCCTGGAGTGTACAACAGCAGAACACTGAAGCTTTCTTT
. | . | TRBJ1-5 | TRBV18 | CASSPGVNQPQHF | TGTGCCAGTTCACCCGGGGTCAATCAGCCCCAGCATTTT
TRBD1 | . | TRBJ2-3 | TRBV11-2 | CASSYRGREMDTQYF | TGTGCCAGCAGCTACAGGGGGCGCGAGATGGATACGCAGTATTTT
TRBD1 | . | TRBJ1-5 | TRBV28 | CASSLGTGVRGNQPQHF | TGTGCCAGCAGTTTAGGGACAGGGGTCCGAGGCAATCAGCCCCAGCATTTT
. | . | TRBJ1-2 | TRBV27 | CASSLHGQSPNYGYTF | TGTGCCAGCAGTTTACACGGACAGAGCCCTAACTATGGCTACACCTTC
. | few | TRBJ1-4 | TRBV5-3 | CARSSKRVTNEKLFF | TGTGCCAGAAGCTCTAAGCGGGTAACTAATGAAAAACTGTTTTTT
TRBD2 | few | TRBJ2-7 | TRBV28 | CASKAPGLAPYEQYF | TGTGCCAGCAAAGCACCGGGACTAGCTCCCTACGAGCAGTACTTC
. | . | TRBJ2-3 | TRBV4-1 | CASSQGGEGTDTQYF | TGCGCCAGCAGCCAAGGGGGGGAAGGCACAGATACGCAGTATTTT
. | . | TRBJ2-2 | TRBV7-3 | CASSLMGTGSTGELFF | TGTGCCAGCAGCTTAATGGGTACAGGGTCCACCGGGGAGCTGTTTTTT
TRBD1 | . | TRBJ2-7 | TRBV7-9 | CASSLGQATYEQYF | TGTGCCAGCAGCCTGGGACAGGCTACCTACGAGCAGTACTTC
TRBD1 | . | TRBJ2-3 | TRBV11-3 | CASSSDRSTDTQYF | TGTGCCAGCAGCTCGGACAGGAGCACAGATACGCAGTATTTT
. | . | TRBJ2-3 | TRBV7-8 | CASSLRRTATNPTDTQYF | TGTGCCAGCAGCTTACGGCGGACAGCAACAAACCCCACAGATACGCAGTATTTT
. | few | TRBJ2-2 | TRBV6-1 | CASSELGKTGELFF | TGTGCCAGCAGTGAACTCGGGAAAACCGGGGAGCTGTTTTTT
TRBD1 | once | TRBJ1-1 | TRBV19 | CASIRDRDTEAFF | TGTGCCAGTATTAGGGACAGAGACACTGAAGCTTTCTTT
TRBD2 | . | TRBJ2-5 | TRBV28 | CASSSPSGARETQYF | TGTGCCAGCAGCTCCCCGAGCGGGGCGAGGGAGACCCAGTACTTC
. | . | TRBJ2-5 | TRBV5-6 | CASSFSSGGETQYF | TGTGCCAGCAGCTTTTCGTCTGGGGGCGAGACCCAGTACTTC
. | few | TRBJ1-4 | TRBV6-5 | CATSRIRGNEKLFF | TGTGCCACCTCCCGCATCCGGGGAAATGAAAAACTGTTTTTT
. | . | TRBJ2-3 | TRBV11-3 | CASSYRGGTDTQYF | TGTGCCAGCAGCTACAGGGGAGGAACAGATACGCAGTATTTT
TRBD2 | . | TRBJ2-3 | TRBV5-1 | CASTKSGVNTDTQYF | TGCGCCAGCACCAAAAGCGGGGTGAACACAGATACGCAGTATTTT